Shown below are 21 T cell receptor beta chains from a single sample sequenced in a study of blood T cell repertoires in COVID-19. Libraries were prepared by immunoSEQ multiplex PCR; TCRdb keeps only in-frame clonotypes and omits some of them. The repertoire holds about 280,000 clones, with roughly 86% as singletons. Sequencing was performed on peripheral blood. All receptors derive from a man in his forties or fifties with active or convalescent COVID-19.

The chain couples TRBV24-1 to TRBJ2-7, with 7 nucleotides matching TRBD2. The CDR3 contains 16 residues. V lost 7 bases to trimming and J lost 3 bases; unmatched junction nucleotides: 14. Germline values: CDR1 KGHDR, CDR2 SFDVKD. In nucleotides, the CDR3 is TGTGCCACCAGCCCCTCGGGGGAGGGGTGGAACTACGAGCAGTACTTC. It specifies CATSPSGEGWNYEQYF.

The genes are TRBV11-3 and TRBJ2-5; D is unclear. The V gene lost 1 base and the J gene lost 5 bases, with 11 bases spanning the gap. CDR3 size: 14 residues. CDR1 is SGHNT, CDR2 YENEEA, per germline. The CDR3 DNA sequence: TGTGCCAGCAGCTTAGGAGCAGTGAGGGAGACCCAGTACTTC. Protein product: CASSLGAVRETQYF.

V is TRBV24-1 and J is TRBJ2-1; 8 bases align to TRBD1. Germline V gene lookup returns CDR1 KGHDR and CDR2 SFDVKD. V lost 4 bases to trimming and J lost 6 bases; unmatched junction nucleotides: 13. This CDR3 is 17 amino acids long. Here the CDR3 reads CATSEKRTGYFVNEQFF. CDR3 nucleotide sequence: TGTGCCACCAGTGAAAAAAGGACAGGGTACTTCGTCAATGAGCAGTTCTTC.

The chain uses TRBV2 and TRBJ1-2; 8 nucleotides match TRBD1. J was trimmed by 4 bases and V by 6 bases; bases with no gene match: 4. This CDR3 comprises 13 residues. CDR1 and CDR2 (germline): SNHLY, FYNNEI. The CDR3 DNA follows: TGTGCCAGCAGGACAGGGGAGACCTATGGCTACACCTTC. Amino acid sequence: CASRTGETYGYTF.

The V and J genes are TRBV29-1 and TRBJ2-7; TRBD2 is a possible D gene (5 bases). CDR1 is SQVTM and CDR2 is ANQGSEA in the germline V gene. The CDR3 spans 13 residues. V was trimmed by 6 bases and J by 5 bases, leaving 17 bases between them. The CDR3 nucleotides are TGCAGCGTCGAGAGCACCCGGGGAAACGAGCAGTACTTC. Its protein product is CSVESTRGNEQYF.

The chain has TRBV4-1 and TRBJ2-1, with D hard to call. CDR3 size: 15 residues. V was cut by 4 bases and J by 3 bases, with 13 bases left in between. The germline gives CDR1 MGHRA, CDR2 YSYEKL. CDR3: CASSLRSEDYNEQFF. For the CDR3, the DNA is TGCGCCAGCAGCCTCAGGTCGGAAGACTACAATGAGCAGTTCTTC.

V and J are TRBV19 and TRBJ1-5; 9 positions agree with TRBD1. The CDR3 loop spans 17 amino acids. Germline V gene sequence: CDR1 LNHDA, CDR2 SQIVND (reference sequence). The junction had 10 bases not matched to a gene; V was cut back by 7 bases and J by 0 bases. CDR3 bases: TGTGCCAGTATCCCGGGACAGGGACCTTATAGCAATCAGCCCCAGCATTTT. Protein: CASIPGQGPYSNQPQHF.

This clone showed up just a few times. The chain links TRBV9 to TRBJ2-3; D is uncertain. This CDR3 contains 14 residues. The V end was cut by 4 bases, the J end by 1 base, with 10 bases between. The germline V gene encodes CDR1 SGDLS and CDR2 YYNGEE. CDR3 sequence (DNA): TGTGCCAGCAGCTTACGTCGGGGCACAGATACGCAGTATTTT. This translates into CASSLRRGTDTQYF.

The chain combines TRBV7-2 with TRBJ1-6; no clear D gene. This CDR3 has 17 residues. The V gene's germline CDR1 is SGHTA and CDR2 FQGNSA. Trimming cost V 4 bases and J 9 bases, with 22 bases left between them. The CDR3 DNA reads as TGTGCCAGCAGCTCAGAGAGGCCCCTAAAGGAGGGTTCACCCCTCCACTTT. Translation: CASSSERPLKEGSPLHF.

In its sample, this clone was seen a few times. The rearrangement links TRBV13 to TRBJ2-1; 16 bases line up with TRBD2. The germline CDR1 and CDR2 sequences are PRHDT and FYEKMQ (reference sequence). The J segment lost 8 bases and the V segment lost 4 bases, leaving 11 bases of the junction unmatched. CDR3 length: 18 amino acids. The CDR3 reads CASSSGSGLAGGIDEQFF. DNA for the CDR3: TGTGCCAGCAGCTCTGGGTCGGGACTAGCGGGAGGGATAGATGAGCAGTTCTTC.

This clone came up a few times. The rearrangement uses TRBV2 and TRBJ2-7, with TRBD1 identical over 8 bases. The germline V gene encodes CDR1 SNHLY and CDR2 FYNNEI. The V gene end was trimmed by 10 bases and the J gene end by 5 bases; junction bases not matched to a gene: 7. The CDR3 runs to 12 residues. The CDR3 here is CATDRGVDEQYF. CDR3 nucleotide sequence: TGTGCCACCGACAGGGGAGTGGACGAGCAGTACTTC.

The DNA for the CDR3 is TGTGCCAGCAGTCCTCAGGGGTCGCGCGCCCTAGCTAACTATGGCTACACCTTC. Its protein is CASSPQGSRALANYGYTF. The V and J genes are TRBV2 and TRBJ1-2; tentatively, D is TRBD1 (6 bases). From germline, CDR1 is SNHLY and CDR2 FYNNEI. The V end lost 5 bases, the J end lost 0 bases, and 22 bases lay between the germline ends. The CDR3 is 18 amino acids.

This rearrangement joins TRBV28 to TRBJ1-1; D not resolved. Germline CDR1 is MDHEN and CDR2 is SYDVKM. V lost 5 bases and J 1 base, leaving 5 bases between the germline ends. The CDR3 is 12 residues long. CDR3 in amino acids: CASSPWNTEAFF. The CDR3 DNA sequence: TGTGCCAGCAGTCCCTGGAACACTGAAGCTTTCTTT. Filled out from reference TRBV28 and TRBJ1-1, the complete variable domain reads DVKVTQSSRYLVKRTGEKVFLECVQDMDHENMFWYRQDPGLGLRLIYFSYDVKMKEKGDIPEGYSVSREKKERFSLILESASTNQTSMYLCASSPWNTEAFFGQGTRLTVV.

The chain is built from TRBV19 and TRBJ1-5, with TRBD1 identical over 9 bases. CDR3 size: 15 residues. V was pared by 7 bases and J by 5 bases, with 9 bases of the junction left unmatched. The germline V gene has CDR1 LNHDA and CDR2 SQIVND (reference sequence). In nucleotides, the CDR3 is TGTGCCAGTACCGGGTTTGACAGGGGGTATCAGCCCCAGCATTTT. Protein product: CASTGFDRGYQPQHF.

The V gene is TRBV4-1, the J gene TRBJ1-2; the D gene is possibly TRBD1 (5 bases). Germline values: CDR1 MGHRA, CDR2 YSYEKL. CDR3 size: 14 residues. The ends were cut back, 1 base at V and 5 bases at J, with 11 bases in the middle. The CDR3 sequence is CASSQGGLFYGYTF. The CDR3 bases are TGCGCCAGCAGCCAAGGGGGACTGTTTTATGGCTACACCTTC.

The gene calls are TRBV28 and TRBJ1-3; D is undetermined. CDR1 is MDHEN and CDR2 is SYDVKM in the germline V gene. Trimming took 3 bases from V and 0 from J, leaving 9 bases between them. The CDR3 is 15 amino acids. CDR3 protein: CASSLRGFSGNTIYF. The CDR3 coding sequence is TGTGCCAGCAGTTTGCGCGGCTTCTCTGGAAACACCATATATTTT.

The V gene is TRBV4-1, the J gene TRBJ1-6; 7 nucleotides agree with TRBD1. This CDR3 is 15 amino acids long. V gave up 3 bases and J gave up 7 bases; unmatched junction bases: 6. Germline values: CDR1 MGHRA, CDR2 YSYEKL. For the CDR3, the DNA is TGCGCCAGCAGCCAGGAAAGGGGACAGAATTCACCCCTCCACTTT. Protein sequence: CASSQERGQNSPLHF.

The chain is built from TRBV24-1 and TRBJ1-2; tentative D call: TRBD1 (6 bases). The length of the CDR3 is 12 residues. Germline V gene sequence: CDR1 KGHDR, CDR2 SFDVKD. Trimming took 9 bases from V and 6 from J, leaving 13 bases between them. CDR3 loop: CATASYRDGYTF. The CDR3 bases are TGTGCCACCGCTAGTTACAGGGATGGCTACACCTTC.

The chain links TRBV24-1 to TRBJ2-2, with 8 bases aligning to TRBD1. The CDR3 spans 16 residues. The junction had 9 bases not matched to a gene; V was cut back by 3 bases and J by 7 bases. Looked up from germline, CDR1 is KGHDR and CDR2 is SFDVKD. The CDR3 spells CATSDERQGIHGELFF. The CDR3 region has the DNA TGTGCCACCAGTGATGAGAGACAGGGGATCCACGGGGAGCTGTTTTTT.

CDR3 DNA sequence: TGTGCCAGCAGTGAAGGCGTGCTAGCGGGGGCAAACCAAGAGACCCAGTACTTC. The encoded protein is CASSEGVLAGANQETQYF. This sequence joins TRBV25-1 and TRBJ2-5; 10 bases agree with TRBD2. V lost 2 bases and J lost 0; bases outside the gene matches: 9. Germline V gene data show CDR1 as MGHDK and CDR2 as SYGVNS. This CDR3 spans 18 amino acids.

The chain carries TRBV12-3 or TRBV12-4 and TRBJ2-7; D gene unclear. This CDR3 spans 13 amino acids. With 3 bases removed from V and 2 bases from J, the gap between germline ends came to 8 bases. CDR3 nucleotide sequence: TGTGCCAGCAGTTTGTCACAGCCCTACGAGCAGTACTTC. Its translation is CASSLSQPYEQYF.